The 23 T cell receptor beta chains presented below share a single source sample, sequenced in a study of blood T cell repertoires in COVID-19. TCRdb's table, derived via immunoSEQ multiplex PCR, lists solely in-frame clones and lacks some. The sample lists 450,000 to 500,000 clones; around 90% were seen once. The specimen sequenced was PBMCs or T cells enriched from blood (not recorded which). All receptors derive from a woman between 18 and 29 years old who had recovered from COVID-19.

This chain uses TRBV28 with TRBJ1-2; weak D call: TRBD1 (5 bases). The V end lost 7 bases, the J end lost 5 bases, and 23 bases lay between the germline ends. The CDR3 is made up of 16 amino acids. Germline V gene lookup returns CDR1 MDHEN and CDR2 SYDVKM. CDR3 amino acids: CASNSPGGSLSYGYTF. The CDR3 region has the DNA TGTGCCAGCAACTCCCCCGGGGGGAGCTTATCATATGGCTACACCTTC.

This chain uses TRBV30 with TRBJ1-6; 11 bases are shared with TRBD1. The CDR3 loop spans 16 amino acids. The V segment lost 8 bases and the J segment 7 bases; nucleotides outside the gene matches: 13. Germline CDR1 GTSNPN, CDR2 SVGIG (reference sequence). The CDR3 sequence is CAATGTGGLSNSPLHF. The CDR3 DNA reads TGTGCCGCGACCGGGACAGGGGGTCTTTCGAATTCACCCCTCCACTTT.

The J gene is TRBJ2-5, the V gene TRBV5-1; 14 bases match TRBD2. The V and J ends lost 5 bases and 1 base, in that order; junction bases with no gene match: 1. The CDR3 has 15 residues. Germline CDR1 is SGHRS and CDR2 is YFSETQ. CDR3 nucleotides: TGCGCCAGCAGGACTAGCGGGGGGGCCCAAGAGACCCAGTACTTC. Translation gives CASRTSGGAQETQYF.

The J gene is TRBJ1-5, the V gene TRBV4-1, with D possibly being TRBD1 (5 bases). There are 15 residues in the CDR3. Germline V CDR1 and CDR2: MGHRA, YSYEKL. V lost 2 bases to trimming and J lost 0 bases, with 8 bases between them. This chain's CDR3 is CASSQLTVSNQPQHF. Written as DNA, the CDR3 is TGCGCCAGCAGCCAACTGACAGTTAGCAATCAGCCCCAGCATTTT.

V gene TRBV2 combines with J gene TRBJ1-6; the match to TRBD1 covers 8 bases. V trimming: 6 bases; J trimming: 11 bases; junction bases outside the gene matches: 6. CDR3 length: 13 residues. From germline, CDR1 is SNHLY and CDR2 FYNNEI. In nucleotides, the CDR3 is TGTGCCAGCAGGGGACAGGCCGGGACACCCCTCCACTTT. This sequence encodes CASRGQAGTPLHF.

J is TRBJ1-2 and V is TRBV11-2, with 7 bases that match TRBD1. The CDR3 contains 14 residues. The V and J ends lost 8 bases and 2 bases, in that order; junction bases with no gene match: 8. The V gene's germline CDR1 is SGHAT and CDR2 FQNNGV. CDR3 DNA: TGTGCCAGCCAACCCGGACAGGTGAACTATGGCTACACCTTC. The encoded protein is CASQPGQVNYGYTF.

V gene TRBV30 combines with J gene TRBJ1-3, with a weak D call TRBD1 (5 bases). In germline, CDR1 is GTSNPN, CDR2 SVGIG (reference sequence). The V end lost 0 bases, the J end lost 8 bases, and 14 bases lay between the germline ends. This CDR3 region has 14 residues. CDR3 DNA: TGTGCCTGGAGTGTTAGGGGTTCGGGAGACACCATATATTTT. As protein: CAWSVRGSGDTIYF.

V and J are TRBV15 and TRBJ2-3, with TRBD1 matching 7 bases. Losses at the gene ends were 8 bases for V and 3 bases for J; bases not matched to a gene: 8. Looked up from germline, CDR1 is LNHNV and CDR2 is YYDKDF (reference sequence). The CDR3 contains 14 residues. The CDR3, as DNA: TGTGCCACCGAAAGGGGGCCGGGGACAGATACGCAGTATTTT. Residues: CATERGPGTDTQYF.

This chain links TRBV5-5 with TRBJ2-2; a weak D match, TRBD2 (5 bases). This CDR3 has 18 residues. V was shortened by 1 base and J by 3 bases, with 19 bases between the two germline ends. CDR1 is SGHKS, CDR2 YYEKEE, per germline (reference sequence). CDR3 region: CASSLTGVWAPDTGELFF. The CDR3 DNA follows: TGTGCCAGCAGCTTGACCGGGGTTTGGGCTCCGGACACCGGGGAGCTGTTTTTT. The entire variable domain, with the rest obtained from reference TRBV5-5 and TRBJ2-2, is as follows: DAGVTQSPTHLIKTRGQQVTLRCSPISGHKSVSWYQQVLGQGPQFIFQYYEKEERGRGNFPDRFSARQFPNYSSELNVNALLLGDSALYLCASSLTGVWAPDTGELFFGEGSRLTVL.

The gene calls are TRBV11-2 and TRBJ1-1; D not resolved. Between the trimmed V and J ends, which lost 5 bases and 1 base, there was a span of 11 bases. In germline, CDR1 is SGHAT, CDR2 FQNNGV. This CDR3 has 14 residues. CDR3 amino acids: CASSPEGGNTEAFF. CDR3 coding DNA: TGTGCCAGCAGCCCCGAGGGAGGGAACACTGAAGCTTTCTTT.

The chain has TRBV12-3 or TRBV12-4 and TRBJ1-2; 7 bases are shared with TRBD1. This CDR3 has 13 amino acids. Trimming cost V 2 bases and J 8 bases; bases outside gene matches: 5. The CDR3 region is CASSLRGQGGYTF. CDR3 DNA: TGTGCCAGCAGTTTAAGGGGGCAAGGCGGCTACACCTTC.

This chain links TRBV5-6 with TRBJ2-7; 10 bases match TRBD1. The J segment lost 3 bases and the V segment lost 4 bases, leaving 7 bases of the junction unmatched. The CDR3 extends over 15 amino acids. Germline CDR1 SGHDT, CDR2 YYEEEE. In DNA form, the CDR3 reads TGTGCCAGCAGCGCTGGGACAGGGGCGGACTACGAGCAGTACTTC. It codes for CASSAGTGADYEQYF.

This clone showed up just a few times. V and J are TRBV3-1 (or the pseudogene TRBV3-2) and TRBJ1-5; TRBD1 matches at 8 bases. The germline V gene encodes CDR1 LGHDT and CDR2 YNNKEL (reference sequence). CDR3 length equals 17 residues. Trimming took 1 base from V and 6 from J; bases not matched to a gene: 11. CDR3: CASSQGYGGQGGQPQHF. The DNA of the CDR3 is TGTGCCAGCAGCCAAGGTTATGGCGGACAGGGCGGTCAGCCCCAGCATTTT.

The V gene is TRBV30, the J gene TRBJ2-6; no clear D. V gave up 0 bases and J gave up 4 bases, with 4 bases separating them. The CDR3 loop spans 13 amino acids. Germline lookup yields CDR1 GTSNPN and CDR2 SVGIG (reference sequence). CDR3 in DNA: TGTGCCTGGAGTGTGCGGGGGGCCAACGTCCTGACTTTC. It translates to CAWSVRGANVLTF.

The chain uses TRBV2 and TRBJ1-3; weak D call: TRBD1 (6 bases). Germline V gives CDR1 SNHLY, CDR2 FYNNEI. With 8 bases removed from V and 0 bases from J, the gap between germline ends came to 11 bases. This CDR3 is built from 14 residues. The CDR3 DNA sequence: TGTGCCAGCGAGGGGGTCATCTCTGGAAACACCATATATTTT. Translated, it gives CASEGVISGNTIYF.

The V call is TRBV12-3 or TRBV12-4, the J call TRBJ2-1, with 9 nucleotides matching TRBD1. Germline trimming cut 6 bases from V and 8 bases from J; bases unmatched to any gene: 5. This CDR3 is built from 13 residues. DNA of the CDR3: TGTGCCAGCAGGAAACGACAGGGGGATGAGCAGTTCTTC. This gives the protein CASRKRQGDEQFF.

The table lists this clone with a few counts. CDR3 loop: CASSLGQGGGGYTF. The CDR3 region has the DNA TGTGCCAGCAGCTTGGGACAGGGCGGAGGTGGCTACACCTTC. The V call is TRBV5-4, the J call TRBJ1-2; 7 bases match TRBD1. CDR1 is SGHNT and CDR2 is YYREEE in the germline V gene (reference sequence). The CDR3 is 14 residues long. J was trimmed by 7 bases and V by 0 bases; bases with no gene match: 6.

This chain links TRBV5-1 with TRBJ2-7, with 9 positions matching TRBD1. This CDR3 region has 14 residues. CDR1 and CDR2 (germline): SGHRS, YFSETQ. Unmatched junction bases numbered 6, after V lost 3 bases and J lost 5 bases. This chain's CDR3 is CASSSGTGTNEQYF. CDR3 DNA: TGCGCCAGCAGCTCGGGGACAGGGACCAACGAGCAGTACTTC.

The chain links TRBV7-8 to TRBJ2-7; TRBD1 is a possible D gene (6 bases). This CDR3 has 15 amino acids. Germline V gene data show CDR1 as SGHVS and CDR2 as FQNEAQ. V was shortened by 3 bases and J by 1 base, with 13 bases between the two germline ends. The CDR3 loop reads CASSFGQPSSYEQYF. In nucleotides, the CDR3 is TGTGCCAGCAGCTTTGGACAGCCTTCATCCTACGAGCAGTACTTC.

The chain is built from TRBV5-1 and TRBJ2-1; 7 bases agree with TRBD2. CDR3 length equals 15 residues. Germline V gene data show CDR1 as SGHRS and CDR2 as YFSETQ. V was pared by 2 bases and J by 7 bases, with 9 bases of the junction left unmatched. CDR3 DNA: TGCGCCAGCAGCTTAGCTGAAGCGGGATCTAATGAGCAGTTCTTC. Its translation: CASSLAEAGSNEQFF.

V usage is TRBV5-1 and J usage is TRBJ2-3; D is perhaps TRBD2 (6 bases). The CDR3 is 15 residues long. In germline, CDR1 is SGHRS, CDR2 YFSETQ. Between the trimmed V and J ends, which lost 2 bases and 4 bases, there was a span of 14 bases. CDR3 amino acids: CASSFVTGGSDTQYF. CDR3 DNA: TGCGCCAGCAGCTTCGTCACAGGAGGGTCAGATACGCAGTATTTT.

This clone has a single count. The chain has TRBV3-1 (or the pseudogene TRBV3-2) and TRBJ1-2; D remains ambiguous. Per germline, CDR1 LGHDT and CDR2 YNNKEL (reference sequence). The length of the CDR3 is 15 residues. Trimming removed 0 bases at V and 2 bases at J, with 10 bases between. Here the CDR3 reads CASSQDVEPNYGYTF. Here the CDR3 DNA reads TGTGCCAGCAGCCAAGATGTGGAGCCAAACTATGGCTACACCTTC.

The rearrangement links TRBV28 to TRBJ2-2; TRBD1 might be the D (6 bases). Germline V lookup: CDR1 MDHEN, CDR2 SYDVKM. There are 15 residues in the CDR3. The V gene lost 6 bases and the J gene lost 7 bases, with 18 bases spanning the gap. The CDR3 coding sequence is TGTGCCAGCAGAACTATCCGGTCCAGGGGCGGGGAGCTGTTTTTT. This sequence encodes CASRTIRSRGGELFF.